The clone carrying this T cell receptor (beta chain) was counted between two and nine times. What it recognizes is unknown. Per the germline V gene, CDR1 is LNHDA and CDR2 is SQIVND (reference sequence). The V end lost 7 bases, the J end lost 0 bases, and 6 bases lay between the germline ends. The CDR3 spans 12 residues. Every patient relapsed after autologous stem cell transplantation, and brentuximab vedotin exposure varied. This specimen belongs to a study of PD-1 blockade in classical Hodgkin lymphoma. Study results and limitations: Baseline diversity resembling that of newly diagnosed patients was seen in complete responders. No one has yet defined what causes the repertoire differences, which may be disease activity or prior therapy. Some patients began nivolumab under 1 year after ASCT. These patients were excluded from later analyses. Healthy donors reportedly exceeded newly diagnosed patients in baseline TCR diversity.

The data were produced by immunoSEQ multiplex PCR, yet TCRdb's version contains in-frame clones alone and is incomplete. The data show approximately 26,000 clones, about 80% seen once. V and J are TRBV19 and TRBJ1-1; D uncertain. The sequences come from peripheral blood mononuclear cells (PBMCs), collected before the second cycle of nivolumab. This clonotype originated in a human donor with classical Hodgkin lymphoma. The CDR3 reads CASKHLNTEAFF. The CDR3 DNA reads as TGTGCCAGTAAACACTTGAACACTGAAGCTTTCTTT.